The clone carrying this T cell receptor (beta chain) was counted once. Antigen specificity is unknown. This record comes from a study of T cell responses to AZD1222 COVID-19 vaccine. Some clones are missing from TCRdb's copy, which holds only in-frame ones; the method was immunoSEQ multiplex PCR. The table shows roughly 100,000 clones, with approximately 90% occurring only once. Overall study findings and caveats: Donor demographics were predominantly white British with a female majority; clonal diversity may be underestimated. CD4 TCRs linked to vaccination spanned spike, dominating at 160-218 and 743-854. Within unmutated variant regions lay the reported targets of nearly half of spike-specific TCRs.

The CDR3 is made up of 15 amino acids. The material sequenced was peripheral blood, taken on day 0 of AZD1222 vaccination. The chain has TRBV1 and TRBJ2-2; TRBD2 is taken as the D call from the table, unchecked against the DNA. TRBV1 is recorded as a pseudogene. This sequence was found in an adult in good health. The CDR3 reads CTSSQGGANTGELFF. The CDR3 DNA follows: TGCACCAGCAGCCAAGGCGGCGCGAACACCGGGGAGCTGTTTTTT.